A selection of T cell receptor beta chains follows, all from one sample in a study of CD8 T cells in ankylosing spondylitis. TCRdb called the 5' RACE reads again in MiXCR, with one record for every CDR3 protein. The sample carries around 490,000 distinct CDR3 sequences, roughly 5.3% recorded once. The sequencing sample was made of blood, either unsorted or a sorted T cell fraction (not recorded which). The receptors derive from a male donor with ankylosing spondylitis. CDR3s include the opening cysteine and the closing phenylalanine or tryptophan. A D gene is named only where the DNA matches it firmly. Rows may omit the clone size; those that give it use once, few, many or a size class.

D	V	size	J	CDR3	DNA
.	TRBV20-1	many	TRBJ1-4	CSVRRGGELFF	TGCAGTGTCCGGCGGGGAGGGGAACTGTTTTTT
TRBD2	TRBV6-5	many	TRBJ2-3	CASSYSPSGRTDTQYF	TGTGCCAGCAGTTACTCGCCTAGCGGGAGGACAGATACGCAGTATTTT
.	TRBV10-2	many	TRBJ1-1	CASYSRSGLNTEAFF	TGCGCCAGCTATAGTAGGTCGGGGCTGAACACTGAAGCTTTCTTT
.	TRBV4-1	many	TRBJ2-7	CASSQLRAVLGEQYF	TGCGCCAGCAGCCAATTGCGTGCGGTACTGGGCGAGCAGTACTTC
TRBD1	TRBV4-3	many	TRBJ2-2	CASSQEFPGTGVVGELFF	TGCGCCAGCAGCCAAGAGTTCCCCGGGACAGGGGTCGTCGGGGAGCTGTTTTTT
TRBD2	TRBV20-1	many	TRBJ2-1	CSARVAGGLSYNEQFF	TGCAGTGCTAGAGTCGCGGGAGGGTTGTCCTACAATGAGCAGTTCTTC
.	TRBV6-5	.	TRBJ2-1	CASSYRGGGAGNEQFF	TGTGCCAGCAGTTACCGGGGCGGCGGGGCGGGGAATGAGCAGTTCTTC
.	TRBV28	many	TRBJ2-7	CASSLPRAIEQYF	TGTGCCAGCAGTCTCCCACGAGCAATCGAGCAGTACTTC
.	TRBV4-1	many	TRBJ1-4	CASSQDRGRGRVEKLFF	TGCGCCAGCAGCCAAGATCGGGGGAGGGGCCGGGTGGAAAAACTGTTTTTT
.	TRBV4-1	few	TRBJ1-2	CASSQGWGNYGYTF	TGCGCCAGCAGCCAAGGCTGGGGGAACTATGGCTACACCTTC
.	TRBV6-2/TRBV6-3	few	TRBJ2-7	CASSMGDEQYF	TGTGCCAGCAGTATGGGGGACGAGCAGTACTTC
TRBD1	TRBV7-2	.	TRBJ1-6	CASSAGQGAQSPLHF	TGTGCCAGCAGCGCCGGACAGGGGGCGCAATCACCCCTCCACTTT
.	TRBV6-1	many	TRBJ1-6	CASRRQSSYNSPLHF	TGTGCCAGCCGCAGACAGAGCTCCTATAATTCACCCCTCCACTTT
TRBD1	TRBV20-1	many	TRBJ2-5	CSSRDSNQETQYF	TGCAGCTCCCGGGACAGCAACCAAGAGACCCAGTACTTC
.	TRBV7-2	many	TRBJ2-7	CASSSSLVNEQYF	TGTGCCAGCAGCTCAAGTCTTGTGAACGAGCAGTACTTC
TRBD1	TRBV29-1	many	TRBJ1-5	CSVGDSTGDPDQPQHF	TGCAGCGTTGGGGACTCGACAGGGGATCCTGATCAGCCCCAGCATTTT
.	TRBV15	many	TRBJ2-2	CATSKTPLSGELFF	TGTGCCACCAGCAAAACCCCATTAAGCGGGGAGCTGTTTTTT
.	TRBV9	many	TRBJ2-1	CASSPPGGAAYNEQFF	TGTGCCAGCAGCCCTCCAGGCGGGGCCGCTTACAATGAGCAGTTCTTC
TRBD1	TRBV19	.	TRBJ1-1	CASRTGAVRTEAFF	TGTGCCAGCAGAACAGGGGCGGTTCGCACTGAAGCTTTCTTT
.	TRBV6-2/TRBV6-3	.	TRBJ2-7	CASSSVLKLPLSSYEQYF	TGTGCCAGCTCTTCCGTACTGAAACTACCCCTGAGCTCCTACGAGCAGTACTTC
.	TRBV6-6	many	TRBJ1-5	CASTANSNQPQHF	TGTGCCAGCACGGCCAATAGCAATCAGCCCCAGCATTTT
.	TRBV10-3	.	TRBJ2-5	CAISDLNQETQYF	TGTGCCATCAGTGACCTGAATCAAGAGACCCAGTACTTC
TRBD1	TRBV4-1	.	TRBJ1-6	CASSQAGQGRWSPLHF	TGCGCCAGCAGCCAAGCGGGACAGGGAAGGTGGTCACCCCTCCACTTT
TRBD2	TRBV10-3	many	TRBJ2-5	CAIKGLAGVQETQYF	TGTGCCATCAAAGGACTAGCGGGAGTACAAGAGACCCAGTACTTC